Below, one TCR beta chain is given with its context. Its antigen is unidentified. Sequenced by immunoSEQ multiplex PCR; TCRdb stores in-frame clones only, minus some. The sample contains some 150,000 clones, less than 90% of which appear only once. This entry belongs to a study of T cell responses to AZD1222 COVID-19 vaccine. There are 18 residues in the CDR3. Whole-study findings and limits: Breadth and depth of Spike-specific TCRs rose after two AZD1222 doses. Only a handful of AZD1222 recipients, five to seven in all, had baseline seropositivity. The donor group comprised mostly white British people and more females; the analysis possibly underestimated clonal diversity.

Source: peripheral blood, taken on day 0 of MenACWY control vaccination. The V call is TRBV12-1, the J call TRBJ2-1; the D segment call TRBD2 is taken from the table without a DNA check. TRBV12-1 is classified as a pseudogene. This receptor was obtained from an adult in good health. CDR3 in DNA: TGTGCCAGCAGCTTTGAAAGGGGGGCCGGGACTAGCGACAATGAGCAGTTCTTC. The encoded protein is CASSFERGAGTSDNEQFF.